Listed below are T cell receptor beta chains from one sample, sequenced in a study of T-cell reconstitution after alpha-beta-depleted transplantation in children. One entry per CDR3 protein, called by TCRdb with MiXCR from the PCR reads. Of fewer than 700,000 distinct CDR3 sequences listed, roughly 24% were seen once; the top ten hold roughly 13%. Sequencing used PBMCs, mostly from graft donor cells, obtained 360 days after TCRalphabeta/CD19-depleted stem cell transplant. Every receptor here comes from a boy in the first two years of life who had a stem cell transplant for acute myeloid leukemia, so the T cells may come from the graft donor. CDR3s include the opening cysteine and the closing phenylalanine or tryptophan.

>TRBJ2-3|TRBV11-2
CASSHRGRSDTQYF
>TRBJ2-7|TRBV6-6
CASSYVRGEQYF
>TRBJ1-5|TRBV13
CASTIRQNNQPQHF
>TRBJ2-5|TRBV7-3
CASSPIGGETQYF
>TRBJ1-1|TRBV20-1
CSARDWDGPPNTEAFF
>TRBJ2-2|TRBV20-1
CSAAGSSTGELFF
>TRBJ2-4|TRBV21-1
CASSKGKNIQYF
>TRBJ2-1|TRBV20-1
CSATSQAGGSYNEQFF
>TRBJ1-4|TRBV15
CATSREGGTNEKLFF
>TRBJ2-5|TRBV5-1
CASSLGPTRSPETQYF
>TRBJ2-1|TRBV2
CASSQQGTEQFF
>TRBJ2-6|TRBV12-3/TRBV12-4
CASSYGGQGGSGANVLTF
>TRBJ1-2|TRBV20-1
CRGFGSSYGYTF
>TRBJ2-1|TRBV20-1
CSAVQGYNEQFF
>TRBJ1-2|TRBV20-1
CSASPGQSFYGYTF
>TRBJ1-1|TRBV7-2
CASSLGRGTAFF
>TRBJ1-1|TRBV7-8
CASSLPLDLNTEAFF
>TRBJ2-4|TRBV6-2/TRBV6-3
CASRPTSQGIQYF
>TRBJ1-5|TRBV12-3/TRBV12-4
CASSLEAADQPQHF
>TRBJ2-3|TRBV24-1
CATSGTATRRTADTQYF
>TRBJ1-1|TRBV7-9
CASSLGGGLEAFF
>TRBJ2-7|TRBV29-1
CSASLGGPREQYF
>TRBJ2-1|TRBV20-1
CSATRDSYNEQFF
>TRBJ2-1|TRBV30
CAWSSGTIGYEQFF
>TRBJ1-5|TRBV7-6
CASSLLVPGQGFNQPQHF
>TRBJ2-5|TRBV11-2
CASSLTGNPETQYF
>TRBJ2-3|TRBV29-1
CSVPWTEITDTQYF
>TRBJ1-1|TRBV7-9
CASSSVVGGTEAFF
>TRBJ2-5|TRBV6-1
CASSPNSGGNQETQYF
>TRBJ2-7|TRBV20-1
CSARDGTLPGEQYF
>TRBJ2-3|TRBV30
CAWITSGATDTQYF
>TRBJ2-7|TRBV5-1
CASSLARAYEQYF
>TRBJ2-2|TRBV7-2
CAILLSNTGELFF
>TRBJ2-5|TRBV7-9
CASSLGIHQETQYF
>TRBJ1-1|TRBV20-1
CSARGTGGSITEAFF
>TRBJ2-1|TRBV29-1
CSVVIHNEQFF
>TRBJ2-2|TRBV12-3/TRBV12-4
CASSSTGDGELFF
>TRBJ2-2|TRBV20-1
CSARGGRPNTGELFF
>TRBJ1-5|TRBV12-3/TRBV12-4
CAAGSRGEVGNQPQHF
>TRBJ2-7|TRBV20-1
CSASAQGPPYEQYF
>TRBJ2-1|TRBV11-3
CASSLYRGRANEQFF
>TRBJ2-1|TRBV24-1
CATSSPGGGRDNEQFF
>TRBJ2-7|TRBV9
CASSGPPGHYEQYF
>TRBJ2-6|TRBV7-8
CASSLEGRGETGANVLTF
>TRBJ1-3|TRBV6-2/TRBV6-3
CASSSGAVRRSSGNTIYF
>TRBJ1-6|TRBV12-3/TRBV12-4
CASTTGQGYNSPLHF
>TRBJ1-6|TRBV20-1
CSASQGNSPLHF
>TRBJ2-7|TRBV20-1
CSARPGSTYEQYF
>TRBJ2-7|TRBV18
CASSPSAGGRYEQYF
>TRBJ1-1|TRBV20-1
CSASIGQAAFVNTEAFF
>TRBJ2-1|TRBV4-3
CASSQDRSGPNSYNEQFF
>TRBJ2-4|TRBV15
CATSRDAREDIQYF
>TRBJ2-3|TRBV3-1
CASSQDNALSTDTQYF